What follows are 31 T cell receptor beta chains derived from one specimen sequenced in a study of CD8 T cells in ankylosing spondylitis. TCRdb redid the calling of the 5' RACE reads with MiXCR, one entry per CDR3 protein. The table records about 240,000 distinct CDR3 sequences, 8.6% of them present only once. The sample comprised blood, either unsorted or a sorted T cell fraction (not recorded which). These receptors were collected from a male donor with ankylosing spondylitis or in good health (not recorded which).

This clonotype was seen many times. CDR3 sequence (DNA): TGTGCCAGCAGCGCCGGGACTAGCGGTCGGCAGGAGACCCAGTACTTC. Residues: CASSAGTSGRQETQYF. V is TRBV9 and J is TRBJ2-5; 11 positions agree with TRBD2. Trimming removed 3 bases from V and 5 bases from J; junction bases left unmatched: 9. This CDR3 has 16 residues. CDR1 SGDLS and CDR2 YYNGEE come from the germline V gene.

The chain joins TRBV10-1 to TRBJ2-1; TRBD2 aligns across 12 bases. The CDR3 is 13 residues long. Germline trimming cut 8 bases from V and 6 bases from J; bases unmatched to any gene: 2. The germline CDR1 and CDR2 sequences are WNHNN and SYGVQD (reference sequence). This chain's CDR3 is CASGLAGSNEQFF. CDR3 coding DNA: TGCGCCAGCGGACTAGCGGGATCCAATGAGCAGTTCTTC.

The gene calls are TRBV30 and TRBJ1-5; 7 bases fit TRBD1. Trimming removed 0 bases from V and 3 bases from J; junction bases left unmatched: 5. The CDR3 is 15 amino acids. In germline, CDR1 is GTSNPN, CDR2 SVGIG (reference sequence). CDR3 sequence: CAWSVGTVNNQPQHF. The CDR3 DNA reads TGTGCCTGGAGTGTGGGGACAGTAAACAATCAGCCCCAGCATTTT.

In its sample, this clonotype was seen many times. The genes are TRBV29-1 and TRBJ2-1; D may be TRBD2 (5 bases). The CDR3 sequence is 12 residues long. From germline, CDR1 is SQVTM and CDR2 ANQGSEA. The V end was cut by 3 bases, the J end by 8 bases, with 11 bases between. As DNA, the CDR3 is TGCAGCGTTGAGGGGAGTAGCTATGAGCAGTTCTTC. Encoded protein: CSVEGSSYEQFF.

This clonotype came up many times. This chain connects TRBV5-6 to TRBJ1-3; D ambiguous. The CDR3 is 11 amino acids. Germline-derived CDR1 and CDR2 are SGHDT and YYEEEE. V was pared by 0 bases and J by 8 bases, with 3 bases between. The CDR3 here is CASSLGYTIYF. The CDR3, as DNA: TGTGCCAGCAGCTTGGGTTACACCATATATTTT.

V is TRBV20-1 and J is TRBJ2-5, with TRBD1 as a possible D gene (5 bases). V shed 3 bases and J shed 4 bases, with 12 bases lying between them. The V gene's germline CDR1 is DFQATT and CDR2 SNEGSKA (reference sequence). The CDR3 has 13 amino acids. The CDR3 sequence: CSARTPRGETQYF. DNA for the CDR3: TGCAGTGCTAGGACGCCAAGGGGAGAGACCCAGTACTTC.

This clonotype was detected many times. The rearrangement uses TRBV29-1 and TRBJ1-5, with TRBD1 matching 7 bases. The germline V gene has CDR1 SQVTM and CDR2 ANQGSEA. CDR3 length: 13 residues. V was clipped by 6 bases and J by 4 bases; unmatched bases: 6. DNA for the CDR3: TGCAGCGTGCGACAGGGACGGAATCAGCCCCAGCATTTT. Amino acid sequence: CSVRQGRNQPQHF.

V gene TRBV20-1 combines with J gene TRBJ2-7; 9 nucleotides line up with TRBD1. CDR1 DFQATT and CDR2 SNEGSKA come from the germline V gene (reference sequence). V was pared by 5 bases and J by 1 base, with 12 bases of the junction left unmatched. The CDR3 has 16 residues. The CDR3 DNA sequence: TGCAGTGCTCCCCGGGACAGGGTTGGAAATTCCTACGAGCAGTACTTC. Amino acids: CSAPRDRVGNSYEQYF.

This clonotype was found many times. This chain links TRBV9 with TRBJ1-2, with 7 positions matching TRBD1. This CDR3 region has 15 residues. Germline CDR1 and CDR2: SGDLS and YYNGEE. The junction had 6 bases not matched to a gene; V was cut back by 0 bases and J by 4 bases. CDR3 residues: CASSVDKDRPYGYTF. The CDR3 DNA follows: TGTGCCAGCAGCGTAGATAAGGACAGGCCCTATGGCTACACCTTC.

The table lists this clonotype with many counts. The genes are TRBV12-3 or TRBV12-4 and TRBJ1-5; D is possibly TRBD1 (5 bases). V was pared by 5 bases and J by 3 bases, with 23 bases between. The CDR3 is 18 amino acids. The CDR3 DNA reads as TGTGCCAGCAGTCATACCGGGGCACTTCGCGGGCACAATCAGCCCCAGCATTTT. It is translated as CASSHTGALRGHNQPQHF.

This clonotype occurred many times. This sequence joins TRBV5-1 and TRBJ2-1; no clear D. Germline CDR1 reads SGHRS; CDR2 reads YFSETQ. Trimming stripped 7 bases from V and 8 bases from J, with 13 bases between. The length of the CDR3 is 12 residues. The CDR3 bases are TGCGCCAGCGCCCTCGCGAAGGATGAGCAGTTCTTC. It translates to CASALAKDEQFF.

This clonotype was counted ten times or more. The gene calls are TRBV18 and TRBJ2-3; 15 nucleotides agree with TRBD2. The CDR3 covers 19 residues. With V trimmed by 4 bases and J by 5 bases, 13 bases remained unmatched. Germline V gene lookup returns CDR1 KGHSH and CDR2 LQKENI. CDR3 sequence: CASSLLGLAGGPPEDTQYF. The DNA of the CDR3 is TGTGCCAGCTCACTCCTGGGACTAGCGGGAGGACCCCCAGAAGATACGCAGTATTTT. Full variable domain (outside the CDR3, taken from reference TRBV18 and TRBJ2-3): NAGVMQNPRHLVRRRGQEARLRCSPMKGHSHVYWYRQLPEEGLKFMVYLQKENIIDESGMPKERFSAEFPKEGPSILRIQQVVRGDSAAYFCASSLLGLAGGPPEDTQYFGPGTRLTVL.

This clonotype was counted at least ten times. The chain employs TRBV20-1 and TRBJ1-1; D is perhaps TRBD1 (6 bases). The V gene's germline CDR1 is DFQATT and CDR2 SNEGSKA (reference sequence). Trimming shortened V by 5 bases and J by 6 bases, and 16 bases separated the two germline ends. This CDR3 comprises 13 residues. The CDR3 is CSAFPQGRAEAFF. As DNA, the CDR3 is TGCAGTGCTTTTCCCCAGGGGAGGGCTGAAGCTTTCTTT.

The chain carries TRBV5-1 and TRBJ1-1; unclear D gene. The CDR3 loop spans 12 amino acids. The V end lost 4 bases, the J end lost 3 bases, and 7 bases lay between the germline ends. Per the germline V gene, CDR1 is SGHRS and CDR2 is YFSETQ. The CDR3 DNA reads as TGCGCCAGCAGCGTAGGAGACACTGAAGCTTTCTTT. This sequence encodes CASSVGDTEAFF.

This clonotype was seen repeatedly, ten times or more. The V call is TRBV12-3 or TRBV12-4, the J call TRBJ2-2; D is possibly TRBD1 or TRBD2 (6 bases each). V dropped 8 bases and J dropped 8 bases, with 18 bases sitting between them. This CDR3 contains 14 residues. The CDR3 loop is CASGPGATLGELFF. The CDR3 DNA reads TGTGCCAGCGGGCCGGGGGCCACTCTTGGGGAGCTGTTTTTT.

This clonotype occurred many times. CDR3 sequence: CASSLEPGRRSGNTIYF. CDR3 sequence (DNA): TGCGCCAGCAGCTTGGAGCCGGGTAGACGCTCTGGAAACACCATATATTTT. The rearrangement links TRBV5-1 to TRBJ1-3; D unclear. Trimming cost V 0 bases and J 0 bases, with 13 bases left between them. Per germline, CDR1 SGHRS and CDR2 YFSETQ. CDR3 length: 17 amino acids.

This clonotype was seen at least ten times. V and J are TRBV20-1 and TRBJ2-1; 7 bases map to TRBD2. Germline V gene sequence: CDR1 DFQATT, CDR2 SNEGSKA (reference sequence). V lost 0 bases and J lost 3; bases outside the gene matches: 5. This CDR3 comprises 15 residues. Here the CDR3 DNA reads TGCAGTGCTAGAGATCAGCGGGGACTCTACAATGAGCAGTTCTTC. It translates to CSARDQRGLYNEQFF.

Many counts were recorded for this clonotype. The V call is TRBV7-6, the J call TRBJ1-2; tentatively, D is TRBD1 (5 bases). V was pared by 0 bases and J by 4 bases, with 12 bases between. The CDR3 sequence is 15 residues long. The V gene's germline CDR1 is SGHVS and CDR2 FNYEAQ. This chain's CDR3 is CASSLAQGGRYGYTF. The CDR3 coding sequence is TGTGCCAGCAGCTTAGCCCAGGGAGGACGCTATGGCTACACCTTC. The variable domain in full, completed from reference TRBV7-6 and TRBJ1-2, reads GAGVSQSPRYKVTKRGQDVALRCDPISGHVSLYWYRQALGQGPEFLTYFNYEAQQDKSGLPNDRFSAERPEGSISTLTIQRTEQRDSAMYRCASSLAQGGRYGYTFGSGTRLTVV.

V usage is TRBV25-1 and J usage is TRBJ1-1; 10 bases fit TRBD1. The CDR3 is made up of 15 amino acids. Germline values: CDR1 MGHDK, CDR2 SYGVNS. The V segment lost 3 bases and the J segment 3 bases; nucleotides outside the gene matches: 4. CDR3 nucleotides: TGTGCCAGCAGTGACTCCGGGACAGGGGACACTGAAGCTTTCTTT. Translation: CASSDSGTGDTEAFF.

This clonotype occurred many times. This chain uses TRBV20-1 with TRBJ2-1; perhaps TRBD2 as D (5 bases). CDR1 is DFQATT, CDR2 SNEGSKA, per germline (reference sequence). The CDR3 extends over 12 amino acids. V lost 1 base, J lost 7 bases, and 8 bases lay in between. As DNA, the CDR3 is TGCAGTGCTAGAGTAGCGCATAATGAGCAGTTCTTC. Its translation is CSARVAHNEQFF.

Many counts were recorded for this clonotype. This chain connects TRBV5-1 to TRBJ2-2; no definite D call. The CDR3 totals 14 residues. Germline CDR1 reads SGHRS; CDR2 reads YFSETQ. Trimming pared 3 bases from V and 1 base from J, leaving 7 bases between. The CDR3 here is CASSSGENTGELFF. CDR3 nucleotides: TGCGCCAGCAGCTCCGGCGAGAACACCGGGGAGCTGTTTTTT.

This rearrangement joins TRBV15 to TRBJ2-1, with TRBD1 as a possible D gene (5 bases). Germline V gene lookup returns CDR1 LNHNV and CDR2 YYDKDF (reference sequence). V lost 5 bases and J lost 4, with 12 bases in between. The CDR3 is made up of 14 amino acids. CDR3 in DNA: TGTGCCACCAGCGGAAGGGGTCGGTACAATGAGCAGTTCTTC. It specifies CATSGRGRYNEQFF.

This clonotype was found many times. The CDR3 spells CASSPGTGARNEQYF. The CDR3 DNA is TGTGCCAGCTCACCCGGGACAGGGGCGCGGAACGAGCAGTACTTC. The rearrangement links TRBV18 to TRBJ2-7; 10 positions match TRBD1. The ends lost 3 bases at V and 5 bases at J; junction bases unmatched: 7. CDR3 length: 15 residues. Germline V lookup: CDR1 KGHSH, CDR2 LQKENI.

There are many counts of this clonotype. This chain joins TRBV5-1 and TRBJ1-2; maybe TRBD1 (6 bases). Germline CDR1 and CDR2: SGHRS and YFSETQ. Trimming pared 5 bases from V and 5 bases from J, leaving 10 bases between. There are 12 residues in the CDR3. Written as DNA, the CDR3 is TGCGCCAGCAGTACAGGGACGTATGGCTACACCTTC. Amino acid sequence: CASSTGTYGYTF.

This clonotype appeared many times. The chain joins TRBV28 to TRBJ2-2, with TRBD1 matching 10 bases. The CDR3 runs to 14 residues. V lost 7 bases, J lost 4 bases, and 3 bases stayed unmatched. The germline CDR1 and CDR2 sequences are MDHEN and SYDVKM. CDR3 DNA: TGTGCCAGCATCCGGGACAGGGGCACCGGGGAGCTGTTTTTT. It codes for CASIRDRGTGELFF. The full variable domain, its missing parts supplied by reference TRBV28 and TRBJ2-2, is DVKVTQSSRYLVKRTGEKVFLECVQDMDHENMFWYRQDPGLGLRLIYFSYDVKMKEKGDIPEGYSVSREKKERFSLILESASTNQTSMYLCASIRDRGTGELFFGEGSRLTVL.

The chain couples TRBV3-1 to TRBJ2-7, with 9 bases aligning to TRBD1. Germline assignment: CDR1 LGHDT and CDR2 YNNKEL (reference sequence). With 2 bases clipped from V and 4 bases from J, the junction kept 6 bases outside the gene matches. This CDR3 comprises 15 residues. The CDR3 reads CASSQQPGQGYEQYF. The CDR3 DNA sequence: TGTGCCAGCAGCCAACAACCGGGACAGGGATACGAGCAGTACTTC.

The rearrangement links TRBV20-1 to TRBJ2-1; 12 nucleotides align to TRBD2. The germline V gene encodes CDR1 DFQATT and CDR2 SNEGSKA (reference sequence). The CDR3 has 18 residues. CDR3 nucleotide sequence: TGCAGGGGCCAGAAAGCACTAGCGGGAGGTTCCTCCTACAATGAGCAGTTCTTC. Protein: CRGQKALAGGSSYNEQFF.

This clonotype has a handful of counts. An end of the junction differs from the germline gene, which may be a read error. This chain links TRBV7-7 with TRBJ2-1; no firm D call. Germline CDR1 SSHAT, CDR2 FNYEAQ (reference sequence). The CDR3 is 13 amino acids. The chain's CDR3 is CASSLFPDNEQFF. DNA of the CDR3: TGTGCTAGCAGCTTATTCCCCGACAATGAGCAGTTCTTC.

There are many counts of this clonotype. CDR3 bases: TGTGCCATCAGTCCTACAGGGAACTATGGCTACACCTTC. Protein sequence: CAISPTGNYGYTF. V and J are TRBV10-3 and TRBJ1-2; TRBD1 might be the D (6 bases). Germline CDR1 ENHRY, CDR2 SYGVKD. V lost 5 bases, J lost 2 bases, and 9 bases lay in between. The CDR3 has 13 amino acids.

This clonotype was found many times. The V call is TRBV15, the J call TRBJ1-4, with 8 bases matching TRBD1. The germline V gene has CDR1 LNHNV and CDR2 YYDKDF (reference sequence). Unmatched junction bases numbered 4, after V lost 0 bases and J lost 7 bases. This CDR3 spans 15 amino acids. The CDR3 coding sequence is TGTGCCACCAGCAGAGAGACAGGGGCGTCTGAAAAACTGTTTTTT. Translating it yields CATSRETGASEKLFF.

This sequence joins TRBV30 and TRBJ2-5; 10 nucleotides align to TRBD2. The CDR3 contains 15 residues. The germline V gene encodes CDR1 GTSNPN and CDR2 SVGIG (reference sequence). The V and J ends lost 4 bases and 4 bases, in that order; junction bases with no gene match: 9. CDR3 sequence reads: CAWISGRTSGETQYF. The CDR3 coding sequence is TGTGCCTGGATCTCTGGTCGGACTAGCGGAGAGACCCAGTACTTC.